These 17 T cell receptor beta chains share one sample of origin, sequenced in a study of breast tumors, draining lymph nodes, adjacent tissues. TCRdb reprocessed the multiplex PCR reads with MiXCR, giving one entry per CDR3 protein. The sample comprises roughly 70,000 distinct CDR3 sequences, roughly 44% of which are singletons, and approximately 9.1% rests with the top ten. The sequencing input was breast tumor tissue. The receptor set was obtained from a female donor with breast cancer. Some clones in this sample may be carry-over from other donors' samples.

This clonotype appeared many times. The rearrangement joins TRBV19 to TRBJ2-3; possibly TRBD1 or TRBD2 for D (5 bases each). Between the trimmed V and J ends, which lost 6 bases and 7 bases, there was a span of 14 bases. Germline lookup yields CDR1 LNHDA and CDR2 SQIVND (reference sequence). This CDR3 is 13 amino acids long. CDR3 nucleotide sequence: TGTGCCAGTAGCTCGGGACGCGGAAATACGCAGTATTTT. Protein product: CASSSGRGNTQYF.

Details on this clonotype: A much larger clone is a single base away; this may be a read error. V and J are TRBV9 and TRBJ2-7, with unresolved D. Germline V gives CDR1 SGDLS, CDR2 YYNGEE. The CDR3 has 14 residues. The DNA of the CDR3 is TGTGCCAGCAGCGTAAGTGGGAAGAACGACGAGCAGTCCTTC. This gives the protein CASSVSGKNDEQSF.

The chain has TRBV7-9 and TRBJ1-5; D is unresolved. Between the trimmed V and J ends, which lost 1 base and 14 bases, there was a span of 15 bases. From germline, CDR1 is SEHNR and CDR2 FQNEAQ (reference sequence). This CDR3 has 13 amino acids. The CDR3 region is CASSLGREGYEHF. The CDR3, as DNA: TGTGCCAGCAGCTTAGGGCGGGAGGGCTACGAGCATTTT.

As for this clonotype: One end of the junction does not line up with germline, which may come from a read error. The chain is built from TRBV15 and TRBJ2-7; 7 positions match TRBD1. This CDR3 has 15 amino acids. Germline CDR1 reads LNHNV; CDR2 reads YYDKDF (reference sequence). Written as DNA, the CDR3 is TGTGCCGCCAGCAGAGATAAGGGACAGTCCTACGAACAGTACTTC. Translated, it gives CAASRDKGQSYEQYF.

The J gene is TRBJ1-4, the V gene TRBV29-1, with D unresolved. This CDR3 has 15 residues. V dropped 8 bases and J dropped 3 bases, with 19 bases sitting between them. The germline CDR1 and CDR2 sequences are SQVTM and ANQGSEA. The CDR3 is CSLQHVGIANEKLFF. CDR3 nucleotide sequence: TGCAGCTTACAACATGTGGGAATTGCTAATGAAAAACTGTTTTTT.

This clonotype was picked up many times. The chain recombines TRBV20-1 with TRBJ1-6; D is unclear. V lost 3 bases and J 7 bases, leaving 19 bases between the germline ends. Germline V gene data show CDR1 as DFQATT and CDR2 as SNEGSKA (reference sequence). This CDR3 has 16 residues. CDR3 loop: CSASSGIGRRNSPLHF. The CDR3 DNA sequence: TGCAGTGCTAGTTCCGGGATAGGGAGGAGGAATTCACCCCTCCACTTT.

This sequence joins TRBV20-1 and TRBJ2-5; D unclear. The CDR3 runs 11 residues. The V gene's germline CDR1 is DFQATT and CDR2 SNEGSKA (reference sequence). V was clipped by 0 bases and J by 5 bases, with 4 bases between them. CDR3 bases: TGCAGTGCTAGAGAATTGGAGACCCAGTACTTC. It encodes CSARELETQYF.

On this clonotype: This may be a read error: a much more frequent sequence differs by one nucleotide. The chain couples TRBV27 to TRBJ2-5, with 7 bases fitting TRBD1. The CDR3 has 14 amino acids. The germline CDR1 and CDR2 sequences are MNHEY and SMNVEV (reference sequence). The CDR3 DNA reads TGTGCCAGCAGTGCCAACAGGGGCCAAGAGACCCGGTACTTC. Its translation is CASSANRGQETRYF.

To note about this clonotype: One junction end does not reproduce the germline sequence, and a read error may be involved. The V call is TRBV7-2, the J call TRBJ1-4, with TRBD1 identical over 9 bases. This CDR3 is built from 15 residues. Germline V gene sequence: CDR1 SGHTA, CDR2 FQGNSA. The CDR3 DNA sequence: TGCGCCAGCAGGCCAAACAGGGGGCCGGGTGAAAAACTGTTTTTT. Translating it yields CASRPNRGPGEKLFF.

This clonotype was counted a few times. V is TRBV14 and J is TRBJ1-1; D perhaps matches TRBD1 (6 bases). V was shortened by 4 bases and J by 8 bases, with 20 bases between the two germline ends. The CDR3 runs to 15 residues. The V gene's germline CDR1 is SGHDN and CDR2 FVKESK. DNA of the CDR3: TGTGCCAGCAGCCCCGGGACACTCGGATATACCGAAGCTTTCTTT. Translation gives CASSPGTLGYTEAFF. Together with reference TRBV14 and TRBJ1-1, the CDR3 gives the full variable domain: EAGVTQFPSHSVIEKGQTVTLRCDPISGHDNLYWYRRVMGKEIKFLLHFVKESKQDESGMPNNRFLAERTGGTYSTLKVQPAELEDSGVYFCASSPGTLGYTEAFFGQGTRLTVV.

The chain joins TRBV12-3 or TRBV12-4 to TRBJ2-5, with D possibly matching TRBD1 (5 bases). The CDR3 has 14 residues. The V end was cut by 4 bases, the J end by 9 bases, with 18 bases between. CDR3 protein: CASSSADRTQPQYF. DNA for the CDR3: TGTGCCAGCAGTTCCGCCGACAGAACCCAGCCCCAGTACTTC.

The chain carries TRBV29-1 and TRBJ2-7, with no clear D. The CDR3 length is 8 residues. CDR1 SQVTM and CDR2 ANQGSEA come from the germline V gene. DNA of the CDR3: TGCAGGGTCTTCGAGCAGTACTTC. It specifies CRVFEQYF.

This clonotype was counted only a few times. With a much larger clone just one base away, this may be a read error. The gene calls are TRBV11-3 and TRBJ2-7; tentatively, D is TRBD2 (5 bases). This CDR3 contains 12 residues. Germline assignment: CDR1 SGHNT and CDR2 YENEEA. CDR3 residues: CASIGETYAQYF. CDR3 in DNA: TGTGCCAGCATCGGGGAGACCTACGCGCAGTACTTC.

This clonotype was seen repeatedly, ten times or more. Here the CDR3 reads CASSLVRQAGRTDTQYF. In DNA form, the CDR3 reads TGTGCCAGCAGCTTAGTACGACAAGCGGGCCGCACAGATACGCAGTATTTT. The chain combines TRBV7-2 with TRBJ2-3; perhaps TRBD2 as D (6 bases). This CDR3 region has 17 residues. Germline CDR1 SGHTA, CDR2 FQGNSA. Trimming left V 1 base short and J 1 base short, with 15 bases between.

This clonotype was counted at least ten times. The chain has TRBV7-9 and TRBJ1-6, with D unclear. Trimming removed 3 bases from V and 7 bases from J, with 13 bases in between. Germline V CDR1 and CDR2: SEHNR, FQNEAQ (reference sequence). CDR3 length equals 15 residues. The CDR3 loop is CASSFGRKGNSPLHF. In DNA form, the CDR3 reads TGTGCCAGCAGCTTTGGACGTAAGGGCAATTCACCCCTCCACTTT. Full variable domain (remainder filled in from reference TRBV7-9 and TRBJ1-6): DTGVSQNPRHKITKRGQNVTFRCDPISEHNRLYWYRQTLGQGPEFLTYFQNEAQLEKSRLLSDRFSAERPKGSFSTLEIQRTEQGDSAMYLCASSFGRKGNSPLHFGNGTRLTVT.

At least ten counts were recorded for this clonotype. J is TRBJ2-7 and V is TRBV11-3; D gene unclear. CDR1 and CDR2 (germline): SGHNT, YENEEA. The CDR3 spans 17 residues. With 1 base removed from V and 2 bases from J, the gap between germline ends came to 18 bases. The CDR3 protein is CASSLVGLGAHTYEQYF. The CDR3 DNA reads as TGTGCCAGCAGCTTAGTTGGGCTTGGCGCGCATACCTACGAGCAGTACTTC.

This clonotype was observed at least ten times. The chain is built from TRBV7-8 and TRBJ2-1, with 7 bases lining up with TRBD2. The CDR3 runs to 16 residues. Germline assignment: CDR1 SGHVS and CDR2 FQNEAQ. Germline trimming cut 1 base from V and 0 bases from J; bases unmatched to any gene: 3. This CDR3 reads CASSLGGDYSYNEQFF. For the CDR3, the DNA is TGTGCCAGCAGCTTAGGCGGGGACTACTCCTACAATGAGCAGTTCTTC. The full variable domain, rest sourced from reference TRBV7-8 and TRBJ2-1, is GAGVSQSPRYKVAKRGQDVALRCDPISGHVSLFWYQQALGQGPEFLTYFQNEAQLDKSGLPSDRFFAERPEGSVSTLKIQRTQQEDSAVYLCASSLGGDYSYNEQFFGPGTRLTVL.